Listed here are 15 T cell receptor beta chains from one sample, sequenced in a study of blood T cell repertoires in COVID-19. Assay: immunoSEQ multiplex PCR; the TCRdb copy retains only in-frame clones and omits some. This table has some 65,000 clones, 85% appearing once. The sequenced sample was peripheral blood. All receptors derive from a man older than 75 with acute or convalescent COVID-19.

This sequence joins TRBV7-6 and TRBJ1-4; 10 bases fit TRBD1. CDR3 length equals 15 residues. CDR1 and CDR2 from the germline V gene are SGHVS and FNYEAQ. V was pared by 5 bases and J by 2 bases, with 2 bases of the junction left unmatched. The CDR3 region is CASSRQGATNEKLFF. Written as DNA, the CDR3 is TGTGCCAGCAGCCGACAGGGGGCCACTAATGAAAAACTGTTTTTT.

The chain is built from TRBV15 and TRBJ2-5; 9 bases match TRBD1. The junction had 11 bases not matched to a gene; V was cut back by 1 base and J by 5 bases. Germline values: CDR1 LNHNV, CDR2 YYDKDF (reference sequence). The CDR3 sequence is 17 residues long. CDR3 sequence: CATSRGRTGGQGETQYF. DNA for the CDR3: TGTGCCACCAGCAGAGGGAGAACAGGGGGCCAGGGCGAGACCCAGTACTTC.

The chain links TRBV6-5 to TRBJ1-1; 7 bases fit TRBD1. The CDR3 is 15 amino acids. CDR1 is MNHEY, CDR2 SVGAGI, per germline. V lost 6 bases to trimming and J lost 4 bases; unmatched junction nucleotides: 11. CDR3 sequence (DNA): TGTGCCAGCAGCAATCTACAGGGGTCGGTCACTGAAGCTTTCTTT. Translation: CASSNLQGSVTEAFF.

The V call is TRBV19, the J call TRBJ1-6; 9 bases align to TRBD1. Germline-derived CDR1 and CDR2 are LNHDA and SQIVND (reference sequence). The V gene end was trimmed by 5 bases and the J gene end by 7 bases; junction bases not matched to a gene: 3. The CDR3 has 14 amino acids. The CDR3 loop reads CASSPTGGNSPLHF. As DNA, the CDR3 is TGTGCCAGTAGTCCTACAGGGGGCAATTCACCCCTCCACTTT.

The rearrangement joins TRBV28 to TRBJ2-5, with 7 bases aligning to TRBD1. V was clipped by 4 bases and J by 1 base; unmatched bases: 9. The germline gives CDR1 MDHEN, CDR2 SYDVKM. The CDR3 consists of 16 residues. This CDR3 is CASSSARDSVQETQYF. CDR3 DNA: TGTGCCAGCAGTTCAGCCCGGGACAGCGTCCAAGAGACCCAGTACTTC.

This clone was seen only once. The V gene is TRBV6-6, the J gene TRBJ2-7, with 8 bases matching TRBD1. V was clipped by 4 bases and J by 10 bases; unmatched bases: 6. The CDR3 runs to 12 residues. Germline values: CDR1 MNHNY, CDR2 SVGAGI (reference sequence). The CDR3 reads CASSSDRVNQYF. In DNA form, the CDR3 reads TGTGCCAGCAGTTCGGACAGGGTAAATCAGTACTTC.

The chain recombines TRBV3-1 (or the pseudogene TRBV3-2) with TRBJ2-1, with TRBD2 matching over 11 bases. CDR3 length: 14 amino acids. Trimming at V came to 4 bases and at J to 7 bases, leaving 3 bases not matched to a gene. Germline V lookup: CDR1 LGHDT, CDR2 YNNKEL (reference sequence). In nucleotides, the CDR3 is TGTGCCAGCAGCCGGTCTAGCGGGAGGAATGAGCAGTTCTTC. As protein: CASSRSSGRNEQFF.

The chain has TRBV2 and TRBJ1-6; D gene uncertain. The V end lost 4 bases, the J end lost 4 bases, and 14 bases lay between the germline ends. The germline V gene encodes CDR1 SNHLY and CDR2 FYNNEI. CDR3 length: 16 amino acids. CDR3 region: CASSGLHRTYNSPLHF. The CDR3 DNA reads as TGTGCCAGCAGTGGACTCCACCGAACGTATAATTCACCCCTCCACTTT.

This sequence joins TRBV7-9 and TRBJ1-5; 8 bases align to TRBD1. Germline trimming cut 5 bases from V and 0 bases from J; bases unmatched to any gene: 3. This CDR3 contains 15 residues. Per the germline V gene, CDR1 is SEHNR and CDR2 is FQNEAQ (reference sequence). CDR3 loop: CASSMGQASNQPQHF. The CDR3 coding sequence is TGTGCCAGCAGCATGGGACAGGCTAGCAATCAGCCCCAGCATTTT.

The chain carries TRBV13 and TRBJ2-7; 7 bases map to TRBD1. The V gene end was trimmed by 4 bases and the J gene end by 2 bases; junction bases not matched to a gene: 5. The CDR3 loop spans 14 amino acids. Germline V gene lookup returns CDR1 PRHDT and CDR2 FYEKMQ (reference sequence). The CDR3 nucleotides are TGTGCCAGCAGCTCCGGACAGGCCACCTACGAGCAGTACTTC. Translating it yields CASSSGQATYEQYF.

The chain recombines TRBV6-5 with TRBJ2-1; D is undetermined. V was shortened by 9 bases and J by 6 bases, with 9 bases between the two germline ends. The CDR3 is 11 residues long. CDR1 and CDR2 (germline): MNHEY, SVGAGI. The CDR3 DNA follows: TGTGCCAGTTGGAGAGCCAATGAGCAGTTCTTC. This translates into CASWRANEQFF.

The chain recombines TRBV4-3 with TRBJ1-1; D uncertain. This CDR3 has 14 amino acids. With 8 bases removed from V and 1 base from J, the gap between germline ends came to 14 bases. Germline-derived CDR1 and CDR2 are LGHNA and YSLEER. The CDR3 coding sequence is TGCGCCAGCCGCGGAGGGCTGAGGAACACTGAAGCTTTCTTT. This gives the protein CASRGGLRNTEAFF.

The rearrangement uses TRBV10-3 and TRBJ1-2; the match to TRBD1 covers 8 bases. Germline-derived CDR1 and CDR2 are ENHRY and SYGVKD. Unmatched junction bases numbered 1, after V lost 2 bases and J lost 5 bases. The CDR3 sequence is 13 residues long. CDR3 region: CAISEGTGYGYTF. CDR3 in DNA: TGTGCCATCAGTGAGGGGACAGGATATGGCTACACCTTC.

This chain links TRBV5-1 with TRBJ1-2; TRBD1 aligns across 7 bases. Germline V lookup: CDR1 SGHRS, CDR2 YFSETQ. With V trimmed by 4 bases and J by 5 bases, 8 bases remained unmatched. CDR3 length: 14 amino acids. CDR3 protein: CASSRQGEEYGYTF. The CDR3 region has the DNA TGCGCCAGCAGCCGACAGGGAGAAGAGTATGGCTACACCTTC.

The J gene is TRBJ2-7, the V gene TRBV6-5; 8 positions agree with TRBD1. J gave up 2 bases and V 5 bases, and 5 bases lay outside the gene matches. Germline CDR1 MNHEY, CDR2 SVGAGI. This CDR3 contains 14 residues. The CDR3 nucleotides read TGTGCCAGCAGTCTCCAGACAGGGGCCTACGAGCAGTACTTC. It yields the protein CASSLQTGAYEQYF.